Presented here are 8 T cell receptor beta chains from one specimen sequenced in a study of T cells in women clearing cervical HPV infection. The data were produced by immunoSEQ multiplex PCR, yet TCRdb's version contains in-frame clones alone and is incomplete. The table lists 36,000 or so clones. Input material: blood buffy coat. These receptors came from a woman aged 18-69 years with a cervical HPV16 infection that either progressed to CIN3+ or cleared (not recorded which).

CDR3 in amino acids: CAWSVGVYRGRLYNDEQFF. The part of the CDR3 DNA that was read is TGTGCCTGGAGTGTGGGGGTCTACAGGGGCCGCCTGTACAACGATGAG. The chain is built from TRBV30 and TRBJ2-1, with 7 positions matching TRBD1. The CDR3 end is not reached by the read, which stops 3 residues before it; the germline J gene fills it in. Germline V gives CDR1 GTSNPN, CDR2 SVGIG (reference sequence). The length of the CDR3 is 19 residues. Germline trimming cut 0 bases from V and 8 bases from J; bases unmatched to any gene: 22.

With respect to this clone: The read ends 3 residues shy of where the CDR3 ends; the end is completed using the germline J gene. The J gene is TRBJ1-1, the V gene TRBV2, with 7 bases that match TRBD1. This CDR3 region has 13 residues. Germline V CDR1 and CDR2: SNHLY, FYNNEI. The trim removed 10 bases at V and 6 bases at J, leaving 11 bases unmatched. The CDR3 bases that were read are TGTGCCAACCCAGGGCAGGGGGTTTCTGAA. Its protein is CANPGQGVSE. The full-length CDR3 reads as CANPGQGVSEAFF.

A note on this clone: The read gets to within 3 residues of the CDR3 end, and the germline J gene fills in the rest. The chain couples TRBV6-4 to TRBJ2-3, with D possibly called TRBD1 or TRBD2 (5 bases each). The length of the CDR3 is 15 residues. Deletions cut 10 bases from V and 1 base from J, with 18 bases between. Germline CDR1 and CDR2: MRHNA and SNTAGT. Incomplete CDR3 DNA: TGTGCCACCCCCCGCCGGAGAGGGGGCACAGATACG. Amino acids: CATPRRRGGTDT. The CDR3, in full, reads CATPRRRGGTDTQYF.

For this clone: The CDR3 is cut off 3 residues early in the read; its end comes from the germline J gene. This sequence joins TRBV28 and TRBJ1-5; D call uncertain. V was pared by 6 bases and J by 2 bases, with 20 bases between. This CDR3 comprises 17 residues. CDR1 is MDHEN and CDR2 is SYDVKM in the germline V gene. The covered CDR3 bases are TGTGCCAGCAGCATCGCAGGCCCCTTGGAGCGCAATCAGCCC. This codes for CASSIAGPLERNQP. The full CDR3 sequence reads CASSIAGPLERNQPQHF.

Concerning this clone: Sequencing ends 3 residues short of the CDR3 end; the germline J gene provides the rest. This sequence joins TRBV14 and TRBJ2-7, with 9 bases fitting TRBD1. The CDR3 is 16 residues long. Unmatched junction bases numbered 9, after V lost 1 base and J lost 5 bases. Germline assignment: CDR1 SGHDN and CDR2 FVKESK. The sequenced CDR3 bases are TGTGCCAGCAGCCAAGGGCCGGACAGGGGCCCTGACGAG. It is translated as CASSQGPDRGPDE. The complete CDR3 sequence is CASSQGPDRGPDEQYF.

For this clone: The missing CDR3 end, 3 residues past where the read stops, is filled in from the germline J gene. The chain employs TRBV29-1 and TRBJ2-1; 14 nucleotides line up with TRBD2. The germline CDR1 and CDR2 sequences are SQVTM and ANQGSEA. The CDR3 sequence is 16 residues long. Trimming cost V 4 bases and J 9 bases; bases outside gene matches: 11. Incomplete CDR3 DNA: TGCAGCGTTGGTGGGACTAGCGGGGGCACGGGCGGTGAG. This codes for CSVGGTSGGTGGE. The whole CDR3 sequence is CSVGGTSGGTGGEQFF.

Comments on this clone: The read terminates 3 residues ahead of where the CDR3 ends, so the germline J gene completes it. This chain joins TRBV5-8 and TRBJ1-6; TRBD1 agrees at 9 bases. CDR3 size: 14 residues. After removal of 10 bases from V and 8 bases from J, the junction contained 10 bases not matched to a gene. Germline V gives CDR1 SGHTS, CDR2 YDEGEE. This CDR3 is CAGPHRGRDSPLHF. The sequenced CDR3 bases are TGTGCCGGACCCCACAGGGGGCGAGATTCACCC.

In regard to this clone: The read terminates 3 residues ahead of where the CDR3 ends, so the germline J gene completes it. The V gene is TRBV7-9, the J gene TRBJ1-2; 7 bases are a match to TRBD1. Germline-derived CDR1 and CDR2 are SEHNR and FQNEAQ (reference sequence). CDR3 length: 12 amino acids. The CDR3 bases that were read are TGTGCCAGCAGCCGGGGACAGTACCTC. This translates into CASSRGQYL. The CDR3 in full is CASSRGQYLYTF.